This entry is about one TCR beta chain. The antigen is undetermined. There were likely unrecorded immune exposures, though donors were nominally healthy when sampled. CDR3 size: 14 residues. V dropped 6 bases and J dropped 7; count of bases not matched to a gene: 10. CDR1 is SGHNT and CDR2 is YYREEE in the germline V gene (reference sequence). It was with 60 Vbeta and 13 Jbeta primers that the PCR ran. Clones were sequenced by immunoSEQ multiplex PCR, and TCRdb holds only the in-frame ones, with some missing. The data show roughly 160,000 clones, approximately 70% seen once. The sample belongs to a study of cytomegalovirus exposure and HLA in healthy donors. Whole-study results and caveats: A cluster of highly shared sequence variants was likely a sequencing artifact. Presence/absence analyses supposed approximately even sequencing depth among donors.

Sequencing input: PBMCs. This clonotype originated in a woman aged 18-29 years in good health and CMV-seropositive. This rearrangement joins TRBV5-4 to TRBJ1-2, with 9 bases matching TRBD1. The CDR3 DNA reads TGTGCCAGCACGCCCCCGGGACAGGGCTCTGGCTACACCTTC. Protein: CASTPPGQGSGYTF.